This T cell receptor (beta chain) was identified in a study of T-cell reconstitution after alpha-beta-depleted transplantation in children. Germline CDR1 and CDR2: DFQATT and SNEGSKA (reference sequence). The CDR3 runs 14 residues. V lost 7 bases, J lost 2 bases, and 5 bases stayed unmatched. Unique molecular identifiers were incorporated when the TCRbeta library was constructed. TCRdb used MiXCR to reprocess the PCR reads, holding one entry per CDR3 protein. The repertoire consists of 670,000 or so distinct CDR3 sequences, with about an eighth occurring once and the leading ten covering about 0.79%. This clonotype was recorded a few times.

The clonotype comes from a girl aged 2-10 years with congenital amegakaryocytic thrombocytopenia, due to receive a stem cell transplant. The chain is built from TRBV20-1 and TRBJ2-1; 10 nucleotides agree with TRBD2. Sample: PBMCs, taken before TCRalphabeta/CD19-depleted stem cell transplant. CDR3 sequence: CSVLAGRAYNEQFF. The DNA of the CDR3 is TGCAGTGTACTAGCGGGACGCGCCTACAATGAGCAGTTCTTC.